This T cell receptor (beta chain) was sequenced in a study of spatial heterogeneity in lung cancer. Study-level background: Across the raw uncorrected reads, a unique TCR and UMI combination was observed, on average, more than ten times.

The V and J ends lost 0 bases and 2 bases respectively, with 21 bases between them. The CDR3 runs 19 residues. Germline loops: CDR1 MNHEY, CDR2 SVGEGT. TCRdb analysed the 5' RACE reads with MiXCR anew, one entry per CDR3 protein. The sample lists 40,000 to 50,000 distinct CDR3 sequences, roughly a tenth occurring once. As to time point: blood at routine non-recurrence follow-up after resection. This specimen consisted of PBMCs, obtained at follow-up. The sequence derives from a female donor with early-stage non-small cell lung cancer. The chain employs TRBV6-2 or TRBV6-3 and TRBJ2-3; D unclear. The CDR3 DNA reads TGTGCCAGCAGTTACTCGGACGGAGTAGGCAGCCCTTACACAGATACGCAGTATTTT. It is translated as CASSYSDGVGSPYTDTQYF.